This T cell receptor (beta chain) was identified in a study of CD8 T cells in ankylosing spondylitis. Study-wide results and limits: In ankylosing spondylitis patients, matched synovial fluid reportedly showed significant enrichment of disease-linked clones.

In this sample, this clonotype turned up a few times. Antigen specificity is unknown. Germline V CDR1 and CDR2: DFQATT, SNEGSKA (reference sequence). The CDR3 has 13 residues. With 6 bases removed from V and 7 bases from J, the gap between germline ends came to 16 bases. A single record per CDR3 protein comes from TCRdb applying MiXCR to the 5' RACE reads. Among a few hundred thousand distinct CDR3 sequences listed, roughly 20% were seen once. The sample consisted of blood, either unsorted or a sorted T cell fraction (not recorded which). The receptor was isolated from a male donor with ankylosing spondylitis or in good health (not recorded which). The chain recombines TRBV20-1 with TRBJ1-3; D is possibly TRBD1 (5 bases). The CDR3: CSAFEGLTNTIYF. CDR3 DNA: TGCAGTGCCTTTGAGGGACTGACTAACACCATATATTTT.